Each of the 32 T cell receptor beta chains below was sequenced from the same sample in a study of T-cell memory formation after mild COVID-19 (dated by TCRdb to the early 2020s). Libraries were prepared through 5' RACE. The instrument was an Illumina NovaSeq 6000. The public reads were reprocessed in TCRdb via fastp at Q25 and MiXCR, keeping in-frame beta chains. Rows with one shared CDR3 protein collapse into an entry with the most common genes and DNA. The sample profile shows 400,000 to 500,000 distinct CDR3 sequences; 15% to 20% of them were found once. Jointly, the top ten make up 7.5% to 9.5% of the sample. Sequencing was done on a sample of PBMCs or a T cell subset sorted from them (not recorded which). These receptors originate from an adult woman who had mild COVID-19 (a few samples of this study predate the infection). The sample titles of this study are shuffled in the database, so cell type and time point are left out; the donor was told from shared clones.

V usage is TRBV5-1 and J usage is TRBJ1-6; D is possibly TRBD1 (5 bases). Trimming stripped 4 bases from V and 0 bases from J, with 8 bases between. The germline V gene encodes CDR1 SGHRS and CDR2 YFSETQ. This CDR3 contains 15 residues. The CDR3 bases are TGCGCCAGCAGCCAGGGTAGCTCCTATAATTCACCCCTCCACTTT. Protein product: CASSQGSSYNSPLHF.

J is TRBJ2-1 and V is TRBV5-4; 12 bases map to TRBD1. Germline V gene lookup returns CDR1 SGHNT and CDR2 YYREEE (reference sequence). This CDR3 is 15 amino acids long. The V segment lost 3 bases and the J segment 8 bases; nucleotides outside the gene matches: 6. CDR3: CASSWGTGGADEQFF. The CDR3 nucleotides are TGTGCCAGCAGCTGGGGGACAGGGGGCGCGGATGAGCAGTTCTTC.

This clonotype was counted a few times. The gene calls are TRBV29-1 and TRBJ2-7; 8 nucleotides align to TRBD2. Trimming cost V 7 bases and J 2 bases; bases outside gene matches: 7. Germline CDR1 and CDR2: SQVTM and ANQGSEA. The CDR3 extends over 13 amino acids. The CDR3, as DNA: TGCAGCGCCAAACTAGCGGCGACCTACGAGCAGTACTTC. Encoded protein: CSAKLAATYEQYF.

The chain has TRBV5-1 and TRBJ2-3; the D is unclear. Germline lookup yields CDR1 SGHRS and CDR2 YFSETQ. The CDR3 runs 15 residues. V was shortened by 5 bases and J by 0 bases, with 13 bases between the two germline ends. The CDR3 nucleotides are TGCGCCAGCAGATCCGCAGTAACTAGCACAGATACGCAGTATTTT. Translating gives CASRSAVTSTDTQYF.

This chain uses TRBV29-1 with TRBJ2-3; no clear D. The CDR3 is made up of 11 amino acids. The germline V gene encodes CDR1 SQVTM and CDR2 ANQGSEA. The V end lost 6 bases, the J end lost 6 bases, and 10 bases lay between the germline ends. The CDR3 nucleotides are TGCAGCGTATCCCAAATCGATACGCAGTATTTT. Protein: CSVSQIDTQYF.

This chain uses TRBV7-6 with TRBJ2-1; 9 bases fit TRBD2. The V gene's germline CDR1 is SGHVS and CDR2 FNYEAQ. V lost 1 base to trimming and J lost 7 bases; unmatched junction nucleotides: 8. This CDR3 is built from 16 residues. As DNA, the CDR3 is TGTGCCAGCAGCTTAGTTGATGCGGGAGGGCCGAATGAGCAGTTCTTC. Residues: CASSLVDAGGPNEQFF.

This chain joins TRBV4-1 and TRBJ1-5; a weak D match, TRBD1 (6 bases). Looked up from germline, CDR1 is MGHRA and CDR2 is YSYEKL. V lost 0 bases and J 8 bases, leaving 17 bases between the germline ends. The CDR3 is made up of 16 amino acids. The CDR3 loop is CASSQDPAGVGKPQHF. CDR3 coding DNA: TGCGCCAGCAGCCAAGATCCGGCAGGGGTAGGAAAGCCCCAGCATTTT.

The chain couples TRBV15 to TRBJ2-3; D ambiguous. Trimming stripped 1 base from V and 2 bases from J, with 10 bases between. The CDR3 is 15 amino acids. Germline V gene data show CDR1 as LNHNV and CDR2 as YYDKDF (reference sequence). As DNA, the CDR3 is TGTGCCACCAGCAGAGGGAAGCGAGACACAGATACGCAGTATTTT. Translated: CATSRGKRDTDTQYF.

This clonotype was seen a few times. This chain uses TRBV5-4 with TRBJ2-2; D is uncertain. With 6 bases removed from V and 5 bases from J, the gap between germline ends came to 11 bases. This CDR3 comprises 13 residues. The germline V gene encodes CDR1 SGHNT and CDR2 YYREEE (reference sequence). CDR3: CASKTGQTGELFF. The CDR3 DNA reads TGTGCCAGCAAAACCGGGCAGACCGGGGAGCTGTTTTTT.

The DNA of the CDR3 is TGTGCCAGCAGCTTAGAGGCGGCTAGCGGGGGTCTCTACAATGAGCAGTTCTTC. It codes for CASSLEAASGGLYNEQFF. The chain links TRBV7-9 to TRBJ2-1; 10 nucleotides agree with TRBD2. Germline lookup yields CDR1 SEHNR and CDR2 FQNEAQ (reference sequence). The ends lost 1 base at V and 3 bases at J; junction bases unmatched: 9. The CDR3 sequence is 18 residues long. The entire variable domain, with the rest obtained from reference TRBV7-9 and TRBJ2-1, is as follows: DTGVSQNPRHKITKRGQNVTFRCDPISEHNRLYWYRQTLGQGPEFLTYFQNEAQLEKSRLLSDRFSAERPKGSFSTLEIQRTEQGDSAMYLCASSLEAASGGLYNEQFFGPGTRLTVL.

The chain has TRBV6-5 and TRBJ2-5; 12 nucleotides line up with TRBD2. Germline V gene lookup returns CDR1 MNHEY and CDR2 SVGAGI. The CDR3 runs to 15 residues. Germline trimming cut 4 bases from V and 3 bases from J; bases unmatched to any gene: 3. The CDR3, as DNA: TGTGCCAGCAGTTCGCTAGCGGGGGGGGAAGAGACCCAGTACTTC. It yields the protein CASSSLAGGEETQYF.

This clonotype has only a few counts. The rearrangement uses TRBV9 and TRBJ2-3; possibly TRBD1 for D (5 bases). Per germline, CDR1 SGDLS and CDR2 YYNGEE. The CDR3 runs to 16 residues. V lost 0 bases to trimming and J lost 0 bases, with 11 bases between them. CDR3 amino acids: CASSVDGRASTDTQYF. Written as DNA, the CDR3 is TGTGCCAGCAGCGTAGACGGCAGGGCTAGCACAGATACGCAGTATTTT.

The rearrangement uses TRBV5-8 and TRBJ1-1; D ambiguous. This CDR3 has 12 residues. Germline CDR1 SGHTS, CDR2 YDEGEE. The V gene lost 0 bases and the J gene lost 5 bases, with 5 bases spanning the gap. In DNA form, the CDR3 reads TGTGCCAGCAGCTTGGAATATACTGAAGCTTTCTTT. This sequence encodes CASSLEYTEAFF.

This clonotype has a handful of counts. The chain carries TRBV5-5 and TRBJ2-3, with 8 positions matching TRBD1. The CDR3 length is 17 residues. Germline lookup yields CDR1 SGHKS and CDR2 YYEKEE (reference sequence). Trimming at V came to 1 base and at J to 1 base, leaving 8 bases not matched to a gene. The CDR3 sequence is CASSLLPRGPGTDTQYF. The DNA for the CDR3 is TGTGCCAGCAGCTTGTTACCCAGGGGGCCGGGCACAGATACGCAGTATTTT.

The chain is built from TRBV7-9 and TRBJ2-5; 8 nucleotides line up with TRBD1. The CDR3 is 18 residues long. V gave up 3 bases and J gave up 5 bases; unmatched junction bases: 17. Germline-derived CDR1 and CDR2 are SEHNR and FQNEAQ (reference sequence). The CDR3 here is CASSFLDRAEGWQETQYF. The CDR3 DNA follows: TGTGCCAGCAGCTTCCTGGACAGGGCCGAAGGTTGGCAGGAGACCCAGTACTTC.

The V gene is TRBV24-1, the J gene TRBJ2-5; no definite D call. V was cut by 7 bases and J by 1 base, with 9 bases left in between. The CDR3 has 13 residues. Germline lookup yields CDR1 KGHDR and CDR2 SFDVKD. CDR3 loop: CATSGPAQETQYF. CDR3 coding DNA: TGTGCCACCAGCGGTCCGGCCCAAGAGACCCAGTACTTC.

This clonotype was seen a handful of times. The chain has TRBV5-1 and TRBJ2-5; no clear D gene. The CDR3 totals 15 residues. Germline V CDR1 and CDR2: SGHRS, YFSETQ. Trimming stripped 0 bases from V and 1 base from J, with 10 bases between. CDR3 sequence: CASSLVTALQETQYF. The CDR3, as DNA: TGCGCCAGCAGCTTGGTGACGGCCCTCCAAGAGACCCAGTACTTC. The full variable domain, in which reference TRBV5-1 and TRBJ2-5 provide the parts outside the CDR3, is KAGVTQTPRYLIKTRGQQVTLSCSPISGHRSVSWYQQTPGQGLQFLFEYFSETQRNKGNFPGRFSGRQFSNSRSEMNVSTLELGDSALYLCASSLVTALQETQYFGPGTRLLVL.

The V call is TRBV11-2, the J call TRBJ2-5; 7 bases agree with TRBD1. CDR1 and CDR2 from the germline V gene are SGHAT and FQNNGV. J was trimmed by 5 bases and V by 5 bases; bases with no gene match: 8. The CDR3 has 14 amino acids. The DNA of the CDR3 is TGTGCCAGCAGCGTAACAGGGGTGTGGGAGACCCAGTACTTC. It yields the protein CASSVTGVWETQYF. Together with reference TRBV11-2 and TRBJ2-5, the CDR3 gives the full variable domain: EAGVAQSPRYKIIEKRQSVAFWCNPISGHATLYWYQQILGQGPKLLIQFQNNGVVDDSQLPKDRFSAERLKGVDSTLKIQPAKLEDSAVYLCASSVTGVWETQYFGPGTRLLVL.

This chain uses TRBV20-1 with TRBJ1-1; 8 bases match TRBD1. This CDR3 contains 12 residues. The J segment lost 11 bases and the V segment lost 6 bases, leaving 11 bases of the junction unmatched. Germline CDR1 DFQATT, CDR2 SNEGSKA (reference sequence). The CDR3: CSAPTGGNKAFF. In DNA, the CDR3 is TGCAGTGCGCCAACAGGGGGTAATAAGGCTTTCTTT.

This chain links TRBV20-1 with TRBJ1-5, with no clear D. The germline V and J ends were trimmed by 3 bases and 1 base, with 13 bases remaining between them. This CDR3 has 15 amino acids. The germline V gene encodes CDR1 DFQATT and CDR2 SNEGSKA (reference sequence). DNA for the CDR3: TGCAGTGCTAGTTCTGCGGCTATCAGCAATCAGCCCCAGCATTTT. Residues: CSASSAAISNQPQHF.

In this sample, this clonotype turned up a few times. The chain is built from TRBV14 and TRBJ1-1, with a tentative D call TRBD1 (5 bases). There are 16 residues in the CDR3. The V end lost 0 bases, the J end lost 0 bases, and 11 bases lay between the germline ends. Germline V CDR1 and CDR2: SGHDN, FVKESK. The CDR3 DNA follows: TGTGCCAGCAGCCAAGATTGGGGCAGCCTGAACACTGAAGCTTTCTTT. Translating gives CASSQDWGSLNTEAFF.

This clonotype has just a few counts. CDR3: CASSLARPNNSPLHF. The CDR3 region has the DNA TGTGCCAGCAGCTTAGCGCGACCTAATAATTCACCCCTCCACTTT. The chain couples TRBV7-2 to TRBJ1-6; D is undetermined. The CDR3 spans 15 residues. Germline V CDR1 and CDR2: SGHTA, FQGNSA. The V and J ends lost 0 bases and 5 bases respectively, with 8 bases between them.

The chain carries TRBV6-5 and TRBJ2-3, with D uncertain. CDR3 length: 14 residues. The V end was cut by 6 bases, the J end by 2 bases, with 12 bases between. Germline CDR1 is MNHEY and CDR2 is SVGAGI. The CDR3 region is CASRDLGSTDTQYF. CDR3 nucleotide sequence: TGTGCCAGCAGGGACCTTGGGTCCACAGATACGCAGTATTTT.

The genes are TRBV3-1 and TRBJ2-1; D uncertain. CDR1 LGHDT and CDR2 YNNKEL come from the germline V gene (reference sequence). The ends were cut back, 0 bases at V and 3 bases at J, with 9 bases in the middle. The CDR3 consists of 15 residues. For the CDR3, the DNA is TGTGCCAGCAGCCAAGATGGGCAACGCTACAATGAGCAGTTCTTC. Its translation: CASSQDGQRYNEQFF.

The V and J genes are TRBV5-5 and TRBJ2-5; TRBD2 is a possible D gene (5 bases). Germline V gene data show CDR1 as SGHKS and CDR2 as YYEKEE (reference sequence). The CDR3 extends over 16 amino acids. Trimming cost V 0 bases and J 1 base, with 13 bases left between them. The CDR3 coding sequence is TGTGCCAGCAGCTTGGCAGGCGGGCCCCCCCAAGAGACCCAGTACTTC. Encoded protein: CASSLAGGPPQETQYF. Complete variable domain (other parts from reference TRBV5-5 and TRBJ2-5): DAGVTQSPTHLIKTRGQQVTLRCSPISGHKSVSWYQQVLGQGPQFIFQYYEKEERGRGNFPDRFSARQFPNYSSELNVNALLLGDSALYLCASSLAGGPPQETQYFGPGTRLLVL.

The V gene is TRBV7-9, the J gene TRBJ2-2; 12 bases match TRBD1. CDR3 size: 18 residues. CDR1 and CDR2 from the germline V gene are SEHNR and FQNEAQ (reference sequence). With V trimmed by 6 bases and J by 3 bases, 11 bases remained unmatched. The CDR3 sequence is CASSSTPGQGADTGELFF. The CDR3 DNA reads TGTGCCAGCAGTTCTACCCCGGGACAGGGGGCGGACACCGGGGAGCTGTTTTTT.

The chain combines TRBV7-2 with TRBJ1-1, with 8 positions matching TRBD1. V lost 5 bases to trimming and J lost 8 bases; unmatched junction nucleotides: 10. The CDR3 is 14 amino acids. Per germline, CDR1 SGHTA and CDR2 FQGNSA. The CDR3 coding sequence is TGTGCCAGCAGCCTGCGCGGACAGGGAGCGGAAGCTTTCTTT. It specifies CASSLRGQGAEAFF.

The CDR3 spells CASSEAVSSAPHYGYTF. In nucleotides, the CDR3 is TGTGCCAGCAGTGAAGCTGTCTCCTCAGCCCCTCACTATGGCTACACCTTC. This chain links TRBV6-1 with TRBJ1-2; D gene ambiguous. The CDR3 runs to 17 residues. Germline CDR1 is MNHNS and CDR2 is SASEGT. V was clipped by 0 bases and J by 3 bases, with 17 bases between them.

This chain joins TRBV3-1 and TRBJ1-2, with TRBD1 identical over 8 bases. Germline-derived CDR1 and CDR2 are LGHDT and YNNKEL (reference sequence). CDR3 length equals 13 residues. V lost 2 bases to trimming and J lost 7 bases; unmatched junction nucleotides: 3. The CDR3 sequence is CASSQRDRGGYTF. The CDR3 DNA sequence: TGTGCCAGCAGCCAACGTGACAGGGGTGGCTACACCTTC.

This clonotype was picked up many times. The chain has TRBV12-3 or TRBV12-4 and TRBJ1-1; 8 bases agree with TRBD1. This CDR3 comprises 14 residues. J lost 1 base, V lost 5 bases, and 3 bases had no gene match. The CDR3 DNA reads TGTGCCAGCAGTAGACAGGGGCAGAACACTGAAGCTTTCTTT. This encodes CASSRQGQNTEAFF.

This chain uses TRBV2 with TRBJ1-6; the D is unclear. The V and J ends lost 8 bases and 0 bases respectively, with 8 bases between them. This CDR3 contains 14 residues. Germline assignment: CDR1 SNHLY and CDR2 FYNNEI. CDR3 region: CASGKSSYNSPLHF. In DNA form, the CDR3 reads TGTGCCAGCGGGAAGAGCTCCTATAATTCACCCCTCCACTTT.

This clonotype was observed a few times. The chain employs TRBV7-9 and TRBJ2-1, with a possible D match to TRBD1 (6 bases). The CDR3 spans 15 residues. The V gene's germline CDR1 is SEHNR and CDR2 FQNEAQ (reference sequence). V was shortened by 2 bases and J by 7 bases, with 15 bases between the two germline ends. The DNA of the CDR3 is TGTGCCAGCAGCTTACCTCCCTCAGGGACAAATGAGCAGTTCTTC. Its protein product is CASSLPPSGTNEQFF.